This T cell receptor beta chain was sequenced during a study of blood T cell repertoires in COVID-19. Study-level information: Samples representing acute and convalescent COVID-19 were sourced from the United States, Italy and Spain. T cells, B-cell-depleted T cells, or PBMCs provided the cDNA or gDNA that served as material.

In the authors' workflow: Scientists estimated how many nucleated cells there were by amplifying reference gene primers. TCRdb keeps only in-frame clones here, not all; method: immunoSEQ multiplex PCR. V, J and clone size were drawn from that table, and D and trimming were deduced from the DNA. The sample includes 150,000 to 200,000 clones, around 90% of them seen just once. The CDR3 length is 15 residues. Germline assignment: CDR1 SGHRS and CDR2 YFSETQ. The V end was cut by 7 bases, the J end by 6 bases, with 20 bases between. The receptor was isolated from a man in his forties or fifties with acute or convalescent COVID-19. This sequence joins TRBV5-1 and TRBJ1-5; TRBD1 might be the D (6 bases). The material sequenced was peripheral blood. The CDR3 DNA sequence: TGCGCCAGCCCCCGGGGCAGGAAGGGGGTTCAGCCCCAGCATTTT. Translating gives CASPRGRKGVQPQHF.